The entry below gives a single T cell receptor (beta chain) sequence along with its context. This entry comes from a study of blood T cell repertoires in COVID-19. Study at large: From the United States, Italy and Spain came samples of acute and convalescent COVID-19.

V dropped 4 bases and J dropped 0 bases, with 16 bases sitting between them. CDR3 length: 17 residues. CDR1 is MDHEN and CDR2 is SYDVKM in the germline V gene. Per the authors' pipeline: Estimated nucleated cell counts came from reference gene primer amplification. The data were produced by immunoSEQ multiplex PCR, yet TCRdb's version contains in-frame clones alone and is incomplete. V and J calls and clone size are as listed in that table; D and trimming were resolved from the DNA. This sample has 45,000 to 55,000 clones, with around 85% found just once. V is TRBV28 and J is TRBJ1-5, with a possible D match to TRBD1 (5 bases). This clonotype was sampled from a man aged 45-60 years with active COVID-19. The sequencing sample was made of peripheral blood. The CDR3 protein is CASSSLGGLYSNQPQHF. The CDR3 bases are TGTGCCAGCAGTTCCTTGGGGGGTCTTTATAGCAATCAGCCCCAGCATTTT.